These 32 T cell receptor beta chains originate from one sample sequenced in a study of OX40 agonist ivuxolimab in advanced cancers. Measured with immunoSEQ multiplex PCR; TCRdb has only the in-frame clones, and not every one. The top ten clones hold about 1.3% of a sample with around 67,000 clones, roughly 87% of them seen once. The starting material was CD4+ or CD8+ T cells sorted from blood, obtained in a trial of the OX40 agonist ivuxolimab. The receptors here all came from an adult with an advanced solid tumor such as melanoma, head and neck, liver or kidney cancer.

The chain uses TRBV14 and TRBJ2-3; D is ambiguous. The germline V gene encodes CDR1 SGHDN and CDR2 FVKESK. The CDR3 length is 12 residues. The ends were cut back, 5 bases at V and 4 bases at J, with 7 bases in the middle. CDR3 amino acids: CASSKTADTQYF. The CDR3 nucleotides read TGTGCCAGCAGCAAGACCGCAGATACGCAGTATTTT.

The chain employs TRBV6-5 and TRBJ2-2, with TRBD2 as a possible D gene (6 bases). CDR3 length: 15 amino acids. CDR1 and CDR2 from the germline V gene are MNHEY and SVGAGI. V shed 2 bases and J shed 6 bases, with 13 bases lying between them. The CDR3 protein is CASSYVGRGSGELFF. The CDR3 DNA is TGTGCCAGCAGTTACGTCGGGAGAGGGTCCGGGGAGCTGTTTTTT.

The gene calls are TRBV7-9 and TRBJ2-7; D uncertain. Germline V gene lookup returns CDR1 SEHNR and CDR2 FQNEAQ (reference sequence). CDR3 size: 14 residues. Deletions cut 3 bases from V and 1 base from J, with 10 bases between. The CDR3 is CASSFREGSYEQYF. DNA of the CDR3: TGTGCCAGCAGCTTTCGCGAAGGGTCCTACGAGCAGTACTTC. The variable domain in full, completed from reference TRBV7-9 and TRBJ2-7, reads DTGVSQNPRHKITKRGQNVTFRCDPISEHNRLYWYRQTLGQGPEFLTYFQNEAQLEKSRLLSDRFSAERPKGSFSTLEIQRTEQGDSAMYLCASSFREGSYEQYFGPGTRLTVT.

The chain links TRBV7-8 to TRBJ2-5; 8 nucleotides line up with TRBD2. The CDR3 extends over 16 amino acids. Unmatched junction bases numbered 9, after V lost 3 bases and J lost 3 bases. CDR1 and CDR2 (germline): SGHVS, FQNEAQ. The CDR3 nucleotides are TGTGCCAGCAGCTTCCGCGGGGTAGCGGGAAAAGAGACCCAGTACTTC. Translation: CASSFRGVAGKETQYF. The whole variable domain, remainder taken from reference TRBV7-8 and TRBJ2-5, is GAGVSQSPRYKVAKRGQDVALRCDPISGHVSLFWYQQALGQGPEFLTYFQNEAQLDKSGLPSDRFFAERPEGSVSTLKIQRTQQEDSAVYLCASSFRGVAGKETQYFGPGTRLLVL.

Comment on this clone: Other DNA sequences in this specimen translate into the identical CDR3. This chain links TRBV20-1 with TRBJ1-1; D call uncertain. In germline, CDR1 is DFQATT, CDR2 SNEGSKA (reference sequence). The CDR3 loop spans 11 amino acids. Trimming pared 1 base from V and 3 bases from J, leaving 3 bases between. This chain's CDR3 is CSARGDTEAFF. The DNA of the CDR3 is TGCAGTGCTAGAGGCGACACTGAAGCTTTCTTT.

The CDR3 protein is CASSLGRAGNSPLHF. The CDR3 nucleotides are TGTGCCAGCAGTCTGGGCAGGGCGGGTAATTCACCCCTCCACTTT. The chain recombines TRBV25-1 with TRBJ1-6, with D possibly matching TRBD1 (5 bases). CDR1 is MGHDK and CDR2 is SYGVNS in the germline V gene. This CDR3 spans 15 amino acids. The V end lost 5 bases, the J end lost 6 bases, and 14 bases lay between the germline ends. Full variable domain (missing parts from reference TRBV25-1 and TRBJ1-6): EADIYQTPRYLVIGTGKKITLECSQTMGHDKMYWYQQDPGMELHLIHYSYGVNSTEKGDLSSESTVSRIRTEHFPLTLESARPSHTSQYLCASSLGRAGNSPLHFGNGTRLTVT.

This chain connects TRBV7-8 to TRBJ2-2; 10 nucleotides agree with TRBD1. This CDR3 has 15 residues. Germline loops: CDR1 SGHVS, CDR2 FQNEAQ. Unmatched junction bases numbered 3, after V lost 5 bases and J lost 3 bases. CDR3 coding DNA: TGTGCCAGCAGCCCGACAGGGGGCGACACCGGGGAGCTGTTTTTT. Amino acids: CASSPTGGDTGELFF.

The V and J genes are TRBV27 and TRBJ1-3; D ambiguous. There are 14 residues in the CDR3. Germline V lookup: CDR1 MNHEY, CDR2 SMNVEV (reference sequence). The V end lost 2 bases, the J end lost 1 base, and 6 bases lay between the germline ends. CDR3 region: CASSLHRSGNTIYF. DNA for the CDR3: TGTGCCAGCAGTTTACATCGTTCTGGAAACACCATATATTTT.

This CDR3 reads CASSPRTRAYGYTF. The CDR3 DNA is TGTGCCAGCAGCCCCCGAACGCGGGCTTATGGCTACACCTTC. The chain links TRBV28 to TRBJ1-2; D not resolved. The length of the CDR3 is 14 residues. CDR1 MDHEN and CDR2 SYDVKM come from the germline V gene. V lost 6 bases to trimming and J lost 5 bases, with 16 bases between them.

The rearrangement uses TRBV6-1 and TRBJ2-3; TRBD2 agrees at 7 bases. Germline V gene sequence: CDR1 MNHNS, CDR2 SASEGT. The CDR3 length is 15 residues. V lost 7 bases and J lost 4; bases outside the gene matches: 11. The CDR3 region is CASNTMGGSADTQYF. CDR3 in DNA: TGTGCCAGCAATACCATGGGCGGGAGTGCAGATACGCAGTATTTT.

This rearrangement joins TRBV9 to TRBJ1-5; D may be TRBD1 (5 bases). CDR3 length: 20 residues. Germline V gene data show CDR1 as SGDLS and CDR2 as YYNGEE. Trimming pared 2 bases from V and 0 bases from J, leaving 24 bases between. The CDR3 loop reads CASSVAWDSDRVYSNQPQHF. The CDR3 DNA reads TGTGCCAGCAGCGTCGCGTGGGACTCAGATCGGGTATATAGCAATCAGCCCCAGCATTTT.

The V call is TRBV11-1, the J call TRBJ2-7; weak D call: TRBD1 (5 bases). CDR1 is SGHAT and CDR2 is FQDESV in the germline V gene (reference sequence). Trimming stripped 1 base from V and 2 bases from J, with 12 bases between. The CDR3 length is 15 residues. The chain's CDR3 is CASSLVTGKTYEQYF. The CDR3 region has the DNA TGTGCCAGCAGCTTAGTCACAGGAAAGACCTACGAGCAGTACTTC. The full variable domain, its missing parts supplied by reference TRBV11-1 and TRBJ2-7, is EAEVAQSPRYKITEKSQAVAFWCDPISGHATLYWYRQILGQGPELLVQFQDESVVDDSQLPKDRFSAERLKGVDSTLKIQPAELGDSAMYLCASSLVTGKTYEQYFGPGTRLTVT.

This clone was picked up a small number of times. V and J are TRBV4-3 and TRBJ1-1, with a possible D match to TRBD1 (6 bases). V was trimmed by 3 bases and J by 1 base, leaving 9 bases between them. Germline V gives CDR1 LGHNA, CDR2 YSLEER. This CDR3 is built from 14 residues. The CDR3 bases are TGCGCCAGCAGCCAGGGGGCAGAGAACACTGAAGCTTTCTTT. Translated: CASSQGAENTEAFF.

This rearrangement joins TRBV7-2 to TRBJ2-1; a weak D match, TRBD2 (6 bases). CDR1 is SGHTA and CDR2 is FQGNSA in the germline V gene. The CDR3 sequence is 16 residues long. The ends were cut back, 1 base at V and 0 bases at J, with 10 bases in the middle. This CDR3 is CASSLVVGSSYNEQFF. CDR3 DNA sequence: TGTGCCAGCAGCTTAGTGGTCGGGAGCTCCTACAATGAGCAGTTCTTC.

V and J are TRBV6-1 and TRBJ2-7, with 9 bases lining up with TRBD1. This CDR3 has 14 residues. The germline gives CDR1 MNHNS, CDR2 SASEGT. The junction had 5 bases not matched to a gene; V was cut back by 4 bases and J by 4 bases. CDR3 sequence reads: CASSARTGVYEQYF. The CDR3 DNA reads as TGTGCCAGCAGTGCCAGGACAGGGGTTTACGAGCAGTACTTC.

CDR3 region: CASSRDRVTYNEQFF. The CDR3 coding sequence is TGTGCCAGCAGCCGCGACAGGGTAACCTACAATGAGCAGTTCTTC. This sequence joins TRBV11-3 and TRBJ2-1; 7 positions agree with TRBD1. Germline V gene lookup returns CDR1 SGHNT and CDR2 YENEEA. V shed 5 bases, J shed 2 bases, and the junction held 6 bases outside the gene matches. The CDR3 consists of 15 residues.

The chain is built from TRBV7-2 and TRBJ2-3; the D is unclear. Trimming took off 5 bases at V and 2 bases at J, with 11 bases between the two ends. The germline gives CDR1 SGHTA, CDR2 FQGNSA. There are 14 residues in the CDR3. CDR3 coding DNA: TGTGCCAGCAGCCTAGGACCACACACAGATACGCAGTATTTT. Its translation is CASSLGPHTDTQYF.

The chain couples TRBV7-8 to TRBJ2-7; 10 bases fit TRBD2. V gave up 6 bases and J gave up 4 bases; unmatched junction bases: 9. CDR1 is SGHVS and CDR2 is FQNEAQ in the germline V gene. CDR3 length: 15 amino acids. The CDR3, as DNA: TGTGCCAGCAGTCAGGGACTAGCGAAGTCTTACGAGCAGTACTTC. Translated, it gives CASSQGLAKSYEQYF.

The chain has TRBV30 and TRBJ2-7; D remains unclear. The germline V gene has CDR1 GTSNPN and CDR2 SVGIG (reference sequence). CDR3 length: 12 amino acids. Trimming removed 2 bases at V and 4 bases at J, with 9 bases between. CDR3 sequence: CAWSFADYEQYF. In nucleotides, the CDR3 is TGTGCCTGGAGTTTCGCAGATTACGAGCAGTACTTC.

The chain is built from TRBV7-9 and TRBJ1-2; D is undetermined. Trimming removed 5 bases at V and 7 bases at J, with 11 bases between. CDR3 length: 12 residues. CDR1 and CDR2 from the germline V gene are SEHNR and FQNEAQ (reference sequence). CDR3 loop: CASSPALGGYTF. DNA for the CDR3: TGTGCCAGCAGCCCCGCCTTGGGTGGCTACACCTTC.

This chain uses TRBV4-3 with TRBJ2-7; D possibly corresponds to TRBD1 (5 bases). Trimming removed 1 base at V and 7 bases at J, with 17 bases between. Germline V gene data show CDR1 as LGHNA and CDR2 as YSLEER. There are 15 residues in the CDR3. The CDR3 region is CASSQVADVRQEQYF. The CDR3 DNA reads TGCGCCAGCAGCCAAGTTGCAGACGTACGACAGGAGCAGTACTTC.

The gene calls are TRBV5-1 and TRBJ1-2; tentative D call: TRBD1 (5 bases). V dropped 2 bases and J dropped 7 bases, with 9 bases sitting between them. Germline lookup yields CDR1 SGHRS and CDR2 YFSETQ. The length of the CDR3 is 12 residues. The CDR3 nucleotides read TGCGCCAGCAGCTTCACCAGGGTTGGCTACACCTTC. Translated: CASSFTRVGYTF.

The CDR3 protein is CATHLGLAGGETQYF. The CDR3 DNA is TGTGCCACCCACCTGGGACTAGCGGGAGGGGAGACCCAGTACTTC. The V call is TRBV6-6, the J call TRBJ2-5; 16 bases are shared with TRBD2. The CDR3 extends over 15 amino acids. The germline gives CDR1 MNHNY, CDR2 SVGAGI (reference sequence). V trimming: 10 bases; J trimming: 5 bases; junction bases outside the gene matches: 7.

The rearrangement uses TRBV2 and TRBJ1-1; the D gene is possibly TRBD1 (5 bases). Trimming pared 2 bases from V and 5 bases from J, leaving 15 bases between. Looked up from germline, CDR1 is SNHLY and CDR2 is FYNNEI. The CDR3 has 15 amino acids. Here the CDR3 DNA reads TGTGCCAGCAGTGAACCCCGGGGTCCAGGGACTGAAGCTTTCTTT. Its translation is CASSEPRGPGTEAFF.

The chain has TRBV2 and TRBJ2-7, with D possibly matching TRBD2 (6 bases). Trimming removed 4 bases at V and 3 bases at J, with 7 bases between. The CDR3 is 12 amino acids. CDR1 is SNHLY, CDR2 FYNNEI, per germline. CDR3 sequence: CASSGDFYEQYF. CDR3 bases: TGTGCCAGCAGTGGGGACTTCTACGAGCAGTACTTC.

The V and J genes are TRBV5-6 and TRBJ2-3; 11 bases match TRBD2. Looked up from germline, CDR1 is SGHDT and CDR2 is YYEEEE. The V segment lost 2 bases and the J segment 6 bases; nucleotides outside the gene matches: 8. This CDR3 is built from 16 residues. Here the CDR3 DNA reads TGTGCCAGCAGCTTTCGACTAGCGGGGTACCCGGATACGCAGTATTTT. Translation: CASSFRLAGYPDTQYF. Looking up the rest from reference TRBV5-6 and TRBJ2-3 gives the full variable domain: DAGVTQSPTHLIKTRGQQVTLRCSPKSGHDTVSWYQQALGQGPQFIFQYYEEEERQRGNFPDRFSGHQFPNYSSELNVNALLLGDSALYLCASSFRLAGYPDTQYFGPGTRLTVL.

The chain joins TRBV7-2 to TRBJ1-1; TRBD1 is a possible D gene (5 bases). V dropped 5 bases and J dropped 6 bases, with 13 bases sitting between them. The CDR3 length is 13 residues. Per the germline V gene, CDR1 is SGHTA and CDR2 is FQGNSA. CDR3 DNA: TGTGCCAGCAGCATGGGACCCCCCGCTGAAGCTTTCTTT. Its protein product is CASSMGPPAEAFF.

The chain employs TRBV4-3 and TRBJ2-3, with 12 nucleotides matching TRBD2. Germline lookup yields CDR1 LGHNA and CDR2 YSLEER. V lost 4 bases and J lost 2; bases outside the gene matches: 10. This CDR3 has 18 amino acids. CDR3 nucleotide sequence: TGCGCCAGCAGCCGAGAACGACTAGCGGGGGCATTCACAGATACGCAGTATTTT. Its translation is CASSRERLAGAFTDTQYF.

The chain joins TRBV7-9 to TRBJ2-1; 8 nucleotides agree with TRBD1. The V gene end was trimmed by 2 bases and the J gene end by 0 bases; junction bases not matched to a gene: 9. From germline, CDR1 is SEHNR and CDR2 FQNEAQ (reference sequence). This CDR3 has 18 amino acids. The CDR3 DNA sequence: TGTGCCAGCAGCTTACCGCGGACAGGGCAGAGCTCCTACAATGAGCAGTTCTTC. It codes for CASSLPRTGQSSYNEQFF.

This chain connects TRBV2 to TRBJ2-5; 10 bases match TRBD1. CDR3 size: 16 residues. CDR1 is SNHLY and CDR2 is FYNNEI in the germline V gene. V shed 3 bases, J shed 3 bases, and the junction held 7 bases outside the gene matches. CDR3 amino acids: CASSETGTGVEETQYF. CDR3 nucleotides: TGTGCCAGCAGTGAGACCGGGACAGGGGTAGAAGAGACCCAGTACTTC.

The CDR3 region has the DNA TGTGCCAGCAGTGATTATACCGGGGGCGGGGAGCTGTTTTTT. This codes for CASSDYTGGGELFF. The chain links TRBV25-1 to TRBJ2-2; TRBD2 might be the D (6 bases). This CDR3 is built from 14 residues. Germline-derived CDR1 and CDR2 are MGHDK and SYGVNS. V lost 3 bases and J lost 7, with 12 bases in between.

CDR3 in DNA: TGTGCCAGCAGTTTGGTTACTAGCGGGGCCACCGGGGAGCTGTTTTTT. Its protein product is CASSLVTSGATGELFF. V and J are TRBV27 and TRBJ2-2, with TRBD2 identical over 10 bases. V lost 3 bases to trimming and J lost 4 bases; unmatched junction nucleotides: 5. Germline-derived CDR1 and CDR2 are MNHEY and SMNVEV (reference sequence). The CDR3 extends over 16 amino acids.